The 10 T cell receptor beta chains below were found in one sample sequenced in a study of blood T cell repertoires in COVID-19. The repertoire was sequenced with immunoSEQ multiplex PCR; TCRdb's copy has only in-frame clones and lacks some. Of 270,000 or so clones listed, approximately 90% are singletons. Sequencing input: PBMCs or T cells enriched from blood (not recorded which). The source is a man aged 40-55 years who had been exposed to COVID-19.

The rearrangement uses TRBV4-1 and TRBJ2-1, with 8 bases identical to TRBD2. This CDR3 spans 16 amino acids. J lost 6 bases, V lost 0 bases, and 7 bases had no gene match. The germline gives CDR1 MGHRA, CDR2 YSYEKL. CDR3 region: CASSQDQGLDLNEQFF. CDR3 DNA sequence: TGCGCCAGCAGCCAAGATCAGGGACTAGATCTCAATGAGCAGTTCTTC.

The chain couples TRBV29-1 to TRBJ2-7, with a weak D call TRBD1 (6 bases). CDR1 SQVTM and CDR2 ANQGSEA come from the germline V gene. This CDR3 is 14 amino acids long. Trimming removed 6 bases from V and 0 bases from J, with 15 bases in between. This CDR3 reads CSVSRDTSSYEQYF. CDR3 nucleotide sequence: TGCAGCGTGAGCCGGGACACCAGCTCCTACGAGCAGTACTTC.

This rearrangement joins TRBV27 to TRBJ1-1; the match to TRBD1 covers 8 bases. The CDR3 has 14 residues. The trim removed 3 bases at V and 6 bases at J, leaving 6 bases unmatched. Germline V gene sequence: CDR1 MNHEY, CDR2 SMNVEV (reference sequence). This CDR3 reads CASSFRGRLPEAFF. The CDR3 DNA is TGTGCCAGCAGTTTCAGGGGGCGGCTTCCTGAAGCTTTCTTT.

The V gene is TRBV4-1, the J gene TRBJ2-7; the match to TRBD2 covers 12 bases. Unmatched junction bases numbered 4, after V lost 9 bases and J lost 7 bases. CDR1 MGHRA and CDR2 YSYEKL come from the germline V gene. The CDR3 runs to 12 residues. CDR3: CARGLAGKEQYF. In nucleotides, the CDR3 is TGCGCCAGGGGACTAGCGGGCAAAGAGCAGTACTTC.

V and J are TRBV7-3 and TRBJ2-5; 9 positions agree with TRBD2. The CDR3 has 15 amino acids. V was clipped by 2 bases and J by 5 bases; unmatched bases: 6. Germline V gives CDR1 SGHTA, CDR2 FQGTGA. CDR3 protein: CASSLAGGPAETQYF. The CDR3 DNA reads as TGTGCCAGCAGCTTAGCGGGAGGGCCTGCTGAGACCCAGTACTTC.

This clone came up a few times. The chain links TRBV14 to TRBJ1-1; no reliable D call. Germline V gene lookup returns CDR1 SGHDN and CDR2 FVKESK. V was cut by 5 bases and J by 3 bases, with 16 bases left in between. The CDR3 is made up of 15 amino acids. CDR3: CASSETASPHTEAFF. DNA of the CDR3: TGTGCCAGCAGCGAAACAGCTTCCCCACACACTGAAGCTTTCTTT.

The chain has TRBV5-6 and TRBJ2-7, with 9 bases fitting TRBD1. This CDR3 is built from 15 residues. Germline CDR1 reads SGHDT; CDR2 reads YYEEEE. V gave up 0 bases and J gave up 2 bases; unmatched junction bases: 3. The CDR3 here is CASSLGDRVPYEQYF. Written as DNA, the CDR3 is TGTGCCAGCAGCTTGGGGGACAGGGTCCCCTACGAGCAGTACTTC.

The V and J genes are TRBV24-1 and TRBJ2-2; D is possibly TRBD2 (5 bases). The CDR3 totals 14 residues. Germline V gene data show CDR1 as KGHDR and CDR2 as SFDVKD. V was shortened by 5 bases and J by 5 bases, with 11 bases between the two germline ends. The chain's CDR3 is CATSARTVTGELFF. The CDR3 region has the DNA TGTGCCACCAGTGCTCGGACTGTGACCGGGGAGCTGTTTTTT.

The chain combines TRBV4-1 with TRBJ2-2; 7 bases match TRBD2. CDR1 is MGHRA and CDR2 is YSYEKL in the germline V gene. The CDR3 spans 15 residues. Germline trimming cut 4 bases from V and 3 bases from J; bases unmatched to any gene: 5. CDR3 nucleotide sequence: TGCGCCAGCAGCCCACGGGAGGTGGACACCGGGGAGCTGTTTTTT. Protein: CASSPREVDTGELFF.

V is TRBV10-1 and J is TRBJ2-5; no reliable D call. The germline gives CDR1 WNHNN, CDR2 SYGVQD (reference sequence). The CDR3 consists of 13 residues. The V gene lost 0 bases and the J gene lost 3 bases, with 5 bases spanning the gap. CDR3 protein: CASSESAEETQYF. The DNA of the CDR3 is TGCGCCAGCAGTGAGTCGGCAGAAGAGACCCAGTACTTC.